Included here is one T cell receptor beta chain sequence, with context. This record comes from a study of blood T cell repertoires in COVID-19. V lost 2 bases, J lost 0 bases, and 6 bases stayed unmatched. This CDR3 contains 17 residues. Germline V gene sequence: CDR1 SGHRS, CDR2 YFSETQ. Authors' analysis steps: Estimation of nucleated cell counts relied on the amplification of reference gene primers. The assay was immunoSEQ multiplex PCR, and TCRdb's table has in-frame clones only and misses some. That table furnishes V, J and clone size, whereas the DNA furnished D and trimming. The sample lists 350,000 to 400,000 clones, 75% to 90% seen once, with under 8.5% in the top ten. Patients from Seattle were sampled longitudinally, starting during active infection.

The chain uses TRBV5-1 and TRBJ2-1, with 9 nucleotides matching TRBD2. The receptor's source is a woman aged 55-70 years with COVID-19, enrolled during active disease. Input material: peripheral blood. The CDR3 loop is CASSFTTSGSSYNEQFF. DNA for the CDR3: TGCGCCAGCAGCTTTACGACTAGCGGAAGCTCCTACAATGAGCAGTTCTTC.